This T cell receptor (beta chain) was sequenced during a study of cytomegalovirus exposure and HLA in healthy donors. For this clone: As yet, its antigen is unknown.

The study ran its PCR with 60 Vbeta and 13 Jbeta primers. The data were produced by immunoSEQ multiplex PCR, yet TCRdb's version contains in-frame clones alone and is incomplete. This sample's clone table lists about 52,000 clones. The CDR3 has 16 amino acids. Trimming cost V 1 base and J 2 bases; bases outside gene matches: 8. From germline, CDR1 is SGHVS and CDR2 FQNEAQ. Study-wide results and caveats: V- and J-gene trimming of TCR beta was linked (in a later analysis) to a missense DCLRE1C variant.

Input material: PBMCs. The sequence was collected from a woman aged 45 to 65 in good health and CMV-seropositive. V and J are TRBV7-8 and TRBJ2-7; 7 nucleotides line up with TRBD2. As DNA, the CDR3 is TGTGCCAGCAGCTTAGGAGCGGGACTTAGCGCCTACGAGCAGTACTTC. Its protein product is CASSLGAGLSAYEQYF.